This entry lists 30 T cell receptor beta chains sequenced from one sample in a study of T-cell reconstitution after alpha-beta-depleted transplantation in children. Unique molecular identifiers were incorporated during preparation of the TCRbeta library. TCRdb itself ran the PCR reads through MiXCR, one entry per CDR3 protein. The sample has approximately 650,000 distinct CDR3 sequences, 13% seen once. Sequenced material: PBMCs, taken before TCRalphabeta/CD19-depleted stem cell transplant. The receptors shown here come from a girl aged 2-10 years with congenital amegakaryocytic thrombocytopenia, due to receive a stem cell transplant.

Remarks on this clonotype: A much larger clone sits a single nucleotide away, making a read error possible. The chain combines TRBV20-1 with TRBJ1-5; 10 bases agree with TRBD1. Germline V gives CDR1 DFQATT, CDR2 SNEGSKA (reference sequence). The CDR3 runs to 17 residues. This CDR3 reads CCAGDRGSVGDIQPQHF. Here the CDR3 DNA reads TGCTGTGCCGGGGACAGGGGTAGTGTAGGTGATATTCAGCCCCAGCATTTT.

The chain recombines TRBV20-1 with TRBJ1-4; no firm D call. Trimming removed 8 bases at V and 8 bases at J, with 18 bases between. The CDR3 runs to 13 residues. CDR1 and CDR2 from the germline V gene are DFQATT and SNEGSKA (reference sequence). The CDR3 sequence is CSPQSRLREKLFF. The DNA of the CDR3 is TGCAGTCCCCAGAGTAGGTTGCGCGAAAAACTGTTTTTT.

The table lists this clonotype with a few counts. The chain carries TRBV20-1 and TRBJ1-1; maybe TRBD1 (6 bases). V lost 6 bases and J lost 3, with 11 bases in between. The CDR3 is made up of 12 amino acids. The germline CDR1 and CDR2 sequences are DFQATT and SNEGSKA (reference sequence). The CDR3 coding sequence is TGCAGTGCACAGAGACAGGACACTGAAGCTTTCTTT. As protein: CSAQRQDTEAFF.

This clonotype was seen repeatedly, ten times or more. The chain links TRBV5-6 to TRBJ2-1; D ambiguous. V dropped 1 base and J dropped 0 bases, with 11 bases sitting between them. The CDR3 is made up of 16 amino acids. Germline V gene sequence: CDR1 SGHDT, CDR2 YYEEEE. DNA of the CDR3: TGTGCCAGCAGCTTGATGGGTTACCTCTCCTACAATGAGCAGTTCTTC. Translating it yields CASSLMGYLSYNEQFF.

The table lists this clonotype with many counts. The chain is built from TRBV7-2 and TRBJ2-1, with D tentatively TRBD2 (6 bases). Germline V gives CDR1 SGHTA, CDR2 FQGNSA. V lost 6 bases and J lost 8, with 20 bases in between. There are 15 residues in the CDR3. The DNA for the CDR3 is TGTGCCAGCAGGCAACCGGGGGAACTAGTCGATGAGCAGTTCTTC. This encodes CASRQPGELVDEQFF.

The table lists this clonotype with a few counts. V is TRBV20-1 and J is TRBJ1-5; no clear D. The germline CDR1 and CDR2 sequences are DFQATT and SNEGSKA (reference sequence). Deletions cut 1 base from V and 0 bases from J, with 13 bases between. The CDR3 contains 16 residues. The CDR3 sequence is CSARVSDTDSNQPQHF. The CDR3, as DNA: TGCAGTGCTAGAGTTTCGGATACAGATAGCAATCAGCCCCAGCATTTT.

V usage is TRBV20-1 and J usage is TRBJ2-5, with TRBD2 matching over 9 bases. The CDR3 runs 17 residues. Unmatched junction bases numbered 13, after V lost 0 bases and J lost 5 bases. Per the germline V gene, CDR1 is DFQATT and CDR2 is SNEGSKA (reference sequence). The CDR3 here is CSARDLGLSGSRETQYF. The CDR3 region has the DNA TGCAGTGCTAGAGATCTTGGGCTTAGCGGGAGTCGGGAGACCCAGTACTTC.

This clonotype was detected only a few times. The V and J genes are TRBV20-1 and TRBJ2-5, with 7 nucleotides matching TRBD1. Germline trimming cut 6 bases from V and 4 bases from J; bases unmatched to any gene: 8. The germline gives CDR1 DFQATT, CDR2 SNEGSKA (reference sequence). The CDR3 spans 13 residues. CDR3 coding DNA: TGCAGTGCAATTGGACAGGACACAGAGACCCAGTACTTC. It translates to CSAIGQDTETQYF.

This clonotype was seen only a few times. V gene TRBV20-1 combines with J gene TRBJ2-5; 8 bases fit TRBD2. Germline V gene lookup returns CDR1 DFQATT and CDR2 SNEGSKA (reference sequence). The CDR3 contains 14 residues. V lost 3 bases to trimming and J lost 0 bases; unmatched junction nucleotides: 3. CDR3 protein: CSARGLGNQETQYF. CDR3 DNA sequence: TGCAGTGCTAGGGGACTAGGGAACCAAGAGACCCAGTACTTC.

In the case of this clonotype: This clone may be a read error of a much larger clone one base away. This chain links TRBV20-1 with TRBJ2-5; tentatively, D is TRBD2 (6 bases). The CDR3 spans 15 residues. CDR1 is DFQATT and CDR2 is SNEGSKA in the germline V gene (reference sequence). The CDR3 coding sequence is TGCAGTGCTAGTTTGGGGGTGGAGGGTCAAGAGAGCCAGTACTTC. Translated, it gives CSASLGVEGQESQYF.

This clonotype was recorded a few times. The rearrangement uses TRBV11-2 and TRBJ2-7, with D perhaps TRBD1 (6 bases). Germline values: CDR1 SGHAT, CDR2 FQNNGV. V was cut by 5 bases and J by 6 bases, with 23 bases left in between. The CDR3 contains 16 residues. CDR3 sequence (DNA): TGTGCCAGCAGCCCCAAGGTGGCAGGGGTTATTACCGAGCAGTACTTC. Translating gives CASSPKVAGVITEQYF. Supplemented by reference TRBV11-2 and TRBJ2-7, the full variable domain reads EAGVAQSPRYKIIEKRQSVAFWCNPISGHATLYWYQQILGQGPKLLIQFQNNGVVDDSQLPKDRFSAERLKGVDSTLKIQPAKLEDSAVYLCASSPKVAGVITEQYFGPGTRLTVT.

The rearrangement joins TRBV27 to TRBJ2-3; no clear D gene. There are 14 residues in the CDR3. V was trimmed by 7 bases and J by 3 bases, leaving 14 bases between them. CDR1 and CDR2 from the germline V gene are MNHEY and SMNVEV (reference sequence). The CDR3 reads CASIPASVTDTQYF. CDR3 DNA: TGTGCCAGCATACCAGCGTCCGTGACAGATACGCAGTATTTT.

Only a few counts were recorded for this clonotype. This chain links TRBV20-1 with TRBJ2-1; 12 nucleotides line up with TRBD2. Germline V gives CDR1 DFQATT, CDR2 SNEGSKA (reference sequence). The CDR3 covers 18 residues. The junction had 15 bases not matched to a gene; V was cut back by 0 bases and J by 9 bases. Here the CDR3 reads CSARDSRRLAGEFGEQFF. The CDR3 nucleotides are TGCAGTGCTAGAGATTCTAGGAGACTAGCGGGAGAATTTGGTGAGCAGTTCTTC.

The chain carries TRBV4-1 and TRBJ1-2; weak D call: TRBD1 (6 bases). The germline V gene encodes CDR1 MGHRA and CDR2 YSYEKL. The CDR3 is made up of 16 amino acids. V was pared by 1 base and J by 7 bases, with 19 bases between. CDR3 sequence reads: CASSQGAQGRSGGYTF. The CDR3 nucleotides are TGCGCCAGCAGCCAAGGGGCCCAGGGGCGCAGTGGTGGCTACACCTTC.

The rearrangement uses TRBV29-1 and TRBJ1-1; 11 bases are shared with TRBD1. Germline V CDR1 and CDR2: SQVTM, ANQGSEA. CDR3 length: 12 residues. The CDR3 sequence is CRAGQGATEAFF. In DNA, the CDR3 is TGCAGAGCAGGACAGGGGGCCACTGAAGCTTTCTTT.

The CDR3 nucleotides are TGTGCCAGCTGTCCTCTGGCCAGGGGACTAGCGGGGACCACAGATACGCAGTATTTT. Residues: CASCPLARGLAGTTDTQYF. This sequence joins TRBV2 and TRBJ2-3; 13 bases map to TRBD2. The trim removed 8 bases at V and 2 bases at J, leaving 16 bases unmatched. The CDR3 is 19 residues long. The germline gives CDR1 SNHLY, CDR2 FYNNEI.

V gene TRBV3-1 combines with J gene TRBJ2-5, with TRBD2 as a possible D gene (6 bases). Germline-derived CDR1 and CDR2 are LGHDT and YNNKEL (reference sequence). The length of the CDR3 is 17 residues. V dropped 1 base and J dropped 5 bases, with 20 bases sitting between them. DNA for the CDR3: TGTGCCAGCAGCCAAGTTAAAGGAGGGTCCGTTCTGGAGACCCAGTACTTC. Translation: CASSQVKGGSVLETQYF.

This clonotype was recorded a few times. This sequence joins TRBV19 and TRBJ2-7; a possible D gene is TRBD1 (6 bases). Germline values: CDR1 LNHDA, CDR2 SQIVND (reference sequence). Trimming removed 5 bases from V and 3 bases from J, with 11 bases in between. The CDR3 length is 13 residues. The CDR3 reads CASSATGIYEQYF. The CDR3, as DNA: TGTGCCAGTAGTGCAACAGGGATCTACGAGCAGTACTTC.

This clonotype has a count of ten or more. The rearrangement uses TRBV5-1 and TRBJ1-6; TRBD1 agrees at 8 bases. Trimming took 6 bases from V and 9 from J; bases not matched to a gene: 8. CDR3 size: 14 residues. From germline, CDR1 is SGHRS and CDR2 YFSETQ. The CDR3 region is CASTSGQGGSPLHF. The CDR3 bases are TGCGCCAGCACCTCAGGACAGGGCGGTTCACCCCTCCACTTT.

The chain carries TRBV5-1 and TRBJ2-5; perhaps D is TRBD1 or TRBD2 (5 bases each). Germline V gives CDR1 SGHRS, CDR2 YFSETQ. V lost 0 bases and J lost 0, with 9 bases in between. The CDR3 covers 15 residues. The CDR3: CASSLAGPYQETQYF. CDR3 nucleotide sequence: TGCGCCAGCAGCTTGGCGGGACCGTACCAAGAGACCCAGTACTTC.

This clonotype has more than one count but fewer than ten. The chain combines TRBV7-8 with TRBJ2-5; unclear D gene. The CDR3 loop spans 14 amino acids. The V and J ends lost 7 bases and 1 base respectively, with 13 bases between them. Germline CDR1 is SGHVS and CDR2 is FQNEAQ. The CDR3: CASTERFPQETQYF. The CDR3 DNA sequence: TGTGCCAGCACCGAAAGGTTCCCCCAAGAGACCCAGTACTTC.

The sample holds many counts of this clonotype. V gene TRBV28 combines with J gene TRBJ2-5; D not certain. The CDR3 sequence is 14 residues long. V gave up 3 bases and J gave up 4 bases, with 12 bases separating them. Germline CDR1 is MDHEN and CDR2 is SYDVKM. This CDR3 is CASSFTSGPETQYF. CDR3 sequence (DNA): TGTGCCAGCAGTTTCACATCCGGTCCAGAGACCCAGTACTTC.

This clonotype was counted only a few times. The V gene is TRBV19, the J gene TRBJ2-1, with D maybe TRBD2 (6 bases). V was pared by 10 bases and J by 10 bases, with 29 bases between. The CDR3 is 16 amino acids. Germline V gene lookup returns CDR1 LNHDA and CDR2 SQIVND (reference sequence). The CDR3 region has the DNA TGTGCCACCCAACCCACGGGAATAGCGGCAACCCCAGAGCAGTTCTTC. This codes for CATQPTGIAATPEQFF.

This clonotype was detected a few times. The chain joins TRBV29-1 to TRBJ2-7, with 7 bases identical to TRBD2. The V and J ends lost 6 bases and 6 bases, in that order; junction bases with no gene match: 14. Germline V gene data show CDR1 as SQVTM and CDR2 as ANQGSEA. There are 14 residues in the CDR3. CDR3 DNA sequence: TGCAGCGTGGAGAGTCAGGTGCCGGGAGGCGAGCAGTACTTC. As protein: CSVESQVPGGEQYF.

This clonotype was detected ten times or more. The chain carries TRBV5-1 and TRBJ2-5, with D uncertain. The ends were cut back, 7 bases at V and 3 bases at J, with 19 bases in the middle. Germline CDR1 reads SGHRS; CDR2 reads YFSETQ. The CDR3 contains 15 residues. Here the CDR3 DNA reads TGCGCCAGCGCCCACGGAAGGTACATAGAAGAGACCCAGTACTTC. Encoded protein: CASAHGRYIEETQYF. Full variable domain (outside the CDR3, taken from reference TRBV5-1 and TRBJ2-5): KAGVTQTPRYLIKTRGQQVTLSCSPISGHRSVSWYQQTPGQGLQFLFEYFSETQRNKGNFPGRFSGRQFSNSRSEMNVSTLELGDSALYLCASAHGRYIEETQYFGPGTRLLVL.

The V call is TRBV27, the J call TRBJ1-1; D is perhaps TRBD1 (6 bases). Germline CDR1 MNHEY, CDR2 SMNVEV (reference sequence). The CDR3 has 17 residues. Trimming took 3 bases from V and 5 from J, leaving 22 bases between them. The CDR3 is CASSFSVILQGETEAFF. CDR3 nucleotide sequence: TGTGCCAGCAGTTTTTCGGTCATTTTACAGGGAGAGACTGAAGCTTTCTTT.

This clonotype was seen ten or more times. The chain is built from TRBV4-1 and TRBJ2-7; a weak D match, TRBD2 (6 bases). The germline V and J ends were trimmed by 2 bases and 3 bases, with 20 bases remaining between them. The CDR3 loop spans 17 amino acids. Germline loops: CDR1 MGHRA, CDR2 YSYEKL. The DNA for the CDR3 is TGCGCCAGCAGCCAAAAAGTCGGGGCTAGCGAAAGCTACGAGCAGTACTTC. Protein: CASSQKVGASESYEQYF.

This clonotype was seen many times. This chain links TRBV28 with TRBJ2-3; D possibly matches TRBD1 or TRBD2 (5 bases each). This CDR3 is 14 amino acids long. Deletions cut 7 bases from V and 2 bases from J, with 13 bases between. CDR1 and CDR2 from the germline V gene are MDHEN and SYDVKM. The CDR3 sequence: CASNPRDHTDTQYF. As DNA, the CDR3 is TGTGCCAGCAACCCCCGGGACCACACAGATACGCAGTATTTT.

The chain combines TRBV3-1 with TRBJ2-1, with TRBD2 identical over 8 bases. V was clipped by 8 bases and J by 3 bases; unmatched bases: 12. CDR3 length equals 16 residues. Germline assignment: CDR1 LGHDT and CDR2 YNNKEL (reference sequence). The CDR3 reads CASSAQGGRFYNEQFF. The CDR3 nucleotides read TGTGCCAGCTCCGCCCAGGGCGGGAGGTTCTACAATGAGCAGTTCTTC.

In its sample, this clonotype was seen many times. The chain has TRBV20-1 and TRBJ2-1, with D tentatively TRBD2 (5 bases). The CDR3 runs to 13 residues. With 4 bases removed from V and 4 bases from J, the gap between germline ends came to 11 bases. CDR1 is DFQATT and CDR2 is SNEGSKA in the germline V gene (reference sequence). This chain's CDR3 is CSAMLADYNEQFF. The CDR3 coding sequence is TGCAGTGCTATGCTAGCTGATTACAATGAGCAGTTCTTC.